This record concerns one T cell receptor beta chain sequence. Its antigen is unknown. Base qualities were left out, and no much larger clone turns up one base away. The germline V gene encodes CDR1 SQVTM and CDR2 ANQGSEA. The CDR3, cysteine through phenylalanine, is 14 amino acids long. CDR3 DNA only is kept here, 42 bases in frame from base 1. V lost 6 bases and J lost 0 bases; the stretch between them is 11 bases long. This sample is drawn from a study of blood T cell repertoires in COVID-19 (dated by TCRdb to about 2020). For the wider study: The collaborator samples originated in the United States, Italy and Spain and spanned the acute and convalescent phases of COVID-19. Deeply sampled blood TCRbeta repertoires from subjects exposed to, actively infected with, or recovered from COVID-19 were included in the dataset. Nearly every sample came with metadata listing a de-identified subject ID, COVID-19 status, age in years and sex. The samples were drawn from two sources: the first 160 participants of the ongoing ImmuneRACE study, and 950 to 1,500 subjects contributed by 6 global collaborators. The repertoires were made available in a free public database intended to serve as a resource for research on the immune response to SARS-CoV-2. The material from the prospective study consisted of cDNA or gDNA derived from T cells, B-cell-depleted T cells, or PBMCs. Where HLA class I and class II types were available, the types were taken from metadata supplied by the sample provider, not from assay-based typing. Overall results and qualifications from the work: The amount of clinical and demographic metadata varied by source and participant and was provided uncurated.

At one collaborating source in Seattle, patients were enrolled during active infection and were followed longitudinally through the course of disease. The collaborating institutions used their own protocols to collect whole blood in K2EDTA tubes. For TCRbeta analysis, collaborator samples were shipped as frozen whole blood, as isolated PBMCs, or as DNA extracted from either sample type. The immunoSEQ Assay, a bias-controlled multiplex PCR, was used to amplify TCRbeta CDR3 regions from genomic DNA. On the authors' methods: Within the assay, amplification of reference gene primers was used to estimate how many nucleated cells each sample contained. To quantify the absolute abundance of each unique TCRbeta CDR3 rearrangement, sequence reads were collapsed and filtered. Productive Simpson clonality was computed per sample as the square root of Simpson's diversity index over productive rearrangements. TCRdb took this table from immuneACCESS and kept in-frame rearrangements with V and J called. Such tables lack part of the clones; where checked against another copy, unresolved V genes explain under half of the gap, and the rest is unexplained. That table supplies the V and J calls and clone size; D and trimming were determined from the DNA. Counted in this sample were approximately 300,000 clones; around 85% of them appeared once. The top ten constitute 0.87% of the sample.

Sequenced sample: peripheral blood. Here the chain combines TRBV29-1 and TRBJ2-2, with the D gene call left open. This TCR derives from a human donor with COVID-19, enrolled during active disease. The donor label of this sample is uncertain. The DNA sequence is TGCAGCGTAGGTGACACCCCGAACACCGGGGAGCTGTTTTTT. Its product reads: CSVGDTPNTGELFF.